This TCR beta chain was sequenced in a study of blood T cell repertoires in COVID-19. TCRdb's table, derived via immunoSEQ multiplex PCR, lists solely in-frame clones and lacks some. The table includes fewer than 350,000 clones, more than 75% detected once. CDR1 and CDR2 from the germline V gene are LNHNV and YYDKDF (reference sequence). The V segment lost 0 bases and the J segment 0 bases; nucleotides outside the gene matches: 0. This CDR3 region has 16 residues. V usage is TRBV15 and J usage is TRBJ2-1; 9 bases are a match to TRBD1. The specimen was PBMCs or T cells enriched from blood (not recorded which). This clonotype was obtained from a woman in her forties with acute COVID-19. DNA for the CDR3: TGTGCCACCAGCAGAGAGACAGGGGGCTCCTACAATGAGCAGTTCTTC. Its translation: CATSRETGGSYNEQFF. Complete variable domain (other parts from reference TRBV15 and TRBJ2-1): DAMVIQNPRYQVTQFGKPVTLSCSQTLNHNVMYWYQQKSSQAPKLLFHYYDKDFNNEADTPDNFQSRRPNTSFCFLDIRSPGLGDTAMYLCATSRETGGSYNEQFFGPGTRLTVL.